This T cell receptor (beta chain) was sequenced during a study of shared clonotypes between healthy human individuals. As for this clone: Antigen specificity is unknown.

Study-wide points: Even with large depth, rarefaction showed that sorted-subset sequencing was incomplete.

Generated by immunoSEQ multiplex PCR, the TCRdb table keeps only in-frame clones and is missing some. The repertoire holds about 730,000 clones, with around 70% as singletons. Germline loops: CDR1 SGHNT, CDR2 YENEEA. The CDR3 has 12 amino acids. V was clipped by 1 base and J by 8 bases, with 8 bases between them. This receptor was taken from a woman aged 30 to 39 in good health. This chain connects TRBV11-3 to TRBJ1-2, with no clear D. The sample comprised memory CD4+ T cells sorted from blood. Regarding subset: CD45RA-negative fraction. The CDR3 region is CASSLVRQGYTF. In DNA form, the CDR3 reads TGTGCCAGCAGCTTAGTAAGGCAAGGCTACACCTTC.